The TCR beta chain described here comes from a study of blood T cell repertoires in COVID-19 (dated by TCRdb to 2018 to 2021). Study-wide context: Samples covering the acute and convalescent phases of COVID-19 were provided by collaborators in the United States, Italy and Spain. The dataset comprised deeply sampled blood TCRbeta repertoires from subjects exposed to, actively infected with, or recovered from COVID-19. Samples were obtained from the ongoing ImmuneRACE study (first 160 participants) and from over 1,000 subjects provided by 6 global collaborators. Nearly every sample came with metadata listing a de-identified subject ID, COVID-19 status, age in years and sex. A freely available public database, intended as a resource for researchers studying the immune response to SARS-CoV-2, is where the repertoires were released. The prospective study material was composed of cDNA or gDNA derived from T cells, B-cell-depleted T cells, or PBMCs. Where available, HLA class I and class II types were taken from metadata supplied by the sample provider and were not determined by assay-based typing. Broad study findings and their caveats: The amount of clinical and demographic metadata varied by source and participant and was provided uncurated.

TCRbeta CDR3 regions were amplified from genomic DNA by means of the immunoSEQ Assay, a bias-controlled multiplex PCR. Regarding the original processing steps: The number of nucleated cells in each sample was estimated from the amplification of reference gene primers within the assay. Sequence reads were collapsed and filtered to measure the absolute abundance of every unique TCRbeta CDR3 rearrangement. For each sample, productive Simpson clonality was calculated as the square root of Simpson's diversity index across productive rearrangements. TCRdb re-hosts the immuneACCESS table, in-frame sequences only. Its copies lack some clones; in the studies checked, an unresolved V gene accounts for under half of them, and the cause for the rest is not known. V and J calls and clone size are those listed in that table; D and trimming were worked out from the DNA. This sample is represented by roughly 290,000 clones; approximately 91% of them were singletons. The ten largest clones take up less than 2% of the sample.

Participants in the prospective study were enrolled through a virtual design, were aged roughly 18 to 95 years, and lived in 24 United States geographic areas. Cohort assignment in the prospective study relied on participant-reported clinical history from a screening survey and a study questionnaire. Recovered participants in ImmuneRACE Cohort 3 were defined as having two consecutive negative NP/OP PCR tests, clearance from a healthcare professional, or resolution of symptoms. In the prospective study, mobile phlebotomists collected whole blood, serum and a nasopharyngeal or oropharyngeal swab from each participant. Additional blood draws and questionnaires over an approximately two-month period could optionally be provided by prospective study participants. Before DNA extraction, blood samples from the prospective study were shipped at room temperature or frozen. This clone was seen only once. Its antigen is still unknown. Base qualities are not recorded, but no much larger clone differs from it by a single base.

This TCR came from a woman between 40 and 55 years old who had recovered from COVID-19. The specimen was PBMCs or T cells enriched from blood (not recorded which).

The CDR3 in this case is CSALWHEAFF. The sequence in DNA is TGCAGTGCTCTGTGGCATGAAGCTTTCTTT. The sequence links TRBV20-1 to TRBJ1-1; the D gene cannot be resolved reliably. V is pared back by 5 bases and J by 7 bases, with 8 bases lying between the germline termini. Including cysteine and phenylalanine, the CDR3 has 10 amino acids. Of all the DNA, just the CDR3 is kept, 30 bases in frame from base 1. Looking up the germline V gene (reference sequence) yields CDR1 DFQATT and CDR2 SNEGSKA.